These 26 T cell receptor beta chains were sequenced from one sample in a study of identical twins. In TCRdb, the 5' RACE reads were re-called with MiXCR into one record per CDR3 protein. Here the sample spans approximately 1.8 million distinct CDR3 sequences, about 32% being singletons. Sequencing was carried out using cord blood. These receptor sequences come from a newborn girl in good health.

This rearrangement joins TRBV10-3 to TRBJ1-5, with D possibly matching TRBD1 (6 bases). V was clipped by 8 bases and J by 1 base, with 9 bases between them. The CDR3 spans 13 residues. CDR1 and CDR2 (germline): ENHRY, SYGVKD. The CDR3 nucleotides are TGTGCCATCGGAGGGGGGAGCAATCAGCCCCAGCATTTT. Protein sequence: CAIGGGSNQPQHF.

A remark on this clonotype: Germline and junction disagree at one end, which may indicate a read error. V gene TRBV5-4 combines with J gene TRBJ1-5, with 8 bases that match TRBD1. The CDR3 length is 13 residues. Per the germline V gene, CDR1 is SGHNT and CDR2 is YYREEE (reference sequence). The CDR3, as DNA: TGTGCCAGCAGCCCGGACAGGGATCAGCCCCAGAATTTT. Its translation is CASSPDRDQPQNF.

This chain connects TRBV25-1 to TRBJ2-2; D might be TRBD1 (6 bases). The ends were cut back, 7 bases at V and 7 bases at J, with 16 bases in the middle. This CDR3 region has 14 residues. Germline-derived CDR1 and CDR2 are MGHDK and SYGVNS. The DNA of the CDR3 is TGTGCCAGCACCGGGACACCTCAAGTCGGGGAGCTGTTTTTT. It yields the protein CASTGTPQVGELFF.

In its sample, this clonotype was seen a few times. This chain connects TRBV4-1 to TRBJ2-1, with TRBD2 matching over 10 bases. V dropped 7 bases and J dropped 5; count of bases not matched to a gene: 2. Germline loops: CDR1 MGHRA, CDR2 YSYEKL. The CDR3 loop spans 13 amino acids. This chain's CDR3 is CASKLAGNNEQFF. CDR3 sequence (DNA): TGCGCCAGCAAACTAGCGGGAAACAATGAGCAGTTCTTC.

The V and J genes are TRBV4-1 and TRBJ2-1; the D gene is possibly TRBD1 (8 bases). This CDR3 has 15 residues. The germline CDR1 and CDR2 sequences are MGHRA and YSYEKL. Trimming shortened V by 0 bases and J by 8 bases, and 14 bases separated the two germline ends. CDR3 amino acids: CASSQEDREGDEQFF. In DNA form, the CDR3 reads TGCGCCAGCAGCCAAGAGGACAGGGAGGGAGATGAGCAGTTCTTC.

This clonotype was observed a few times. The rearrangement joins TRBV11-2 to TRBJ2-5; TRBD2 matches at 7 bases. Germline V gene sequence: CDR1 SGHAT, CDR2 FQNNGV. The CDR3 is 16 residues long. Unmatched junction bases numbered 15, after V lost 0 bases and J lost 11 bases. CDR3 protein: CASSLELGSGIYEQYF. DNA of the CDR3: TGTGCCAGCAGCTTAGAGCTTGGGAGCGGGATCTATGAGCAGTACTTC.

The V call is TRBV4-2, the J call TRBJ2-3; D is possibly TRBD1 or TRBD2 (6 bases each). The CDR3 is made up of 15 amino acids. Germline V gene data show CDR1 as LGHNA and CDR2 as YNFKEQ. V was clipped by 0 bases and J by 8 bases, with 15 bases between them. The DNA of the CDR3 is TGTGCCAGCAGCCAAGAGGAGCGGGTCAGGGGTACGCAGTATTTT. Translated, it gives CASSQEERVRGTQYF.

The chain couples TRBV6-1 to TRBJ2-3, with 11 bases that match TRBD2. The J segment lost 2 bases and the V segment lost 6 bases, leaving 7 bases of the junction unmatched. Per the germline V gene, CDR1 is MNHNS and CDR2 is SASEGT. This CDR3 contains 16 residues. CDR3 sequence: CASRKTSGVYTDTQYF. The CDR3 bases are TGTGCCAGCAGGAAGACTAGCGGGGTCTACACAGATACGCAGTATTTT.

The chain uses TRBV20-1 and TRBJ2-1; 10 nucleotides match TRBD2. There are 15 residues in the CDR3. V lost 1 base to trimming and J lost 7 bases; unmatched junction nucleotides: 7. The germline gives CDR1 DFQATT, CDR2 SNEGSKA (reference sequence). The CDR3 sequence is CSARGPSGSGNEQFF. CDR3 DNA sequence: TGCAGTGCTAGAGGGCCTAGCGGGAGTGGGAATGAGCAGTTCTTC.

The chain joins TRBV3-1 to TRBJ2-3, with TRBD2 matching 7 bases. Per the germline V gene, CDR1 is LGHDT and CDR2 is YNNKEL (reference sequence). V was clipped by 1 base and J by 2 bases; unmatched bases: 6. The CDR3 extends over 16 amino acids. CDR3 in amino acids: CASSQGVGGTTDTQYF. The CDR3, as DNA: TGTGCCAGCAGCCAAGGGGTGGGGGGGACCACAGATACGCAGTATTTT.

The V call is TRBV5-6, the J call TRBJ1-5; tentatively, D is TRBD1 (6 bases). Trimming removed 1 base from V and 0 bases from J, with 11 bases in between. There are 16 residues in the CDR3. The V gene's germline CDR1 is SGHDT and CDR2 YYEEEE. As DNA, the CDR3 is TGTGCCAGCAGCTTGCAGGGGCTGGCTAGCAATCAGCCCCAGCATTTT. It translates to CASSLQGLASNQPQHF. Full variable domain (missing parts from reference TRBV5-6 and TRBJ1-5): DAGVTQSPTHLIKTRGQQVTLRCSPKSGHDTVSWYQQALGQGPQFIFQYYEEEERQRGNFPDRFSGHQFPNYSSELNVNALLLGDSALYLCASSLQGLASNQPQHFGDGTRLSIL.

The gene calls are TRBV7-2 and TRBJ2-3; D unclear. This CDR3 region has 15 residues. Germline V gene sequence: CDR1 SGHTA, CDR2 FQGNSA. V was pared by 1 base and J by 2 bases, with 10 bases between. CDR3 residues: CASSLGAHATDTQYF. The CDR3 coding sequence is TGTGCCAGCAGCTTAGGGGCCCATGCCACAGATACGCAGTATTTT.

The chain recombines TRBV12-3 or TRBV12-4 with TRBJ1-6; a weak D match, TRBD1 (5 bases). V lost 3 bases and J lost 7, with 10 bases in between. The CDR3 runs to 14 residues. The CDR3 DNA reads TGTGCCAGCAGTTTGGCCGGGGCCAATTCACCCCTCCACTTT. This gives the protein CASSLAGANSPLHF.

This clonotype was seen more than once but under ten times. A much more abundant neighbour one base away suggests this may be a read error. This chain joins TRBV10-3 and TRBJ2-1; D is unclear. This CDR3 comprises 14 residues. V was cut by 0 bases and J by 0 bases, with 3 bases left in between. The V gene's germline CDR1 is ENHRY and CDR2 SYGVKD. The CDR3 sequence is CAISESSSYNEQFF. The DNA for the CDR3 is TGTGCCATCAGTGAGTCCAGCTCCTACAATGAGCAGTTCTTC.

The chain links TRBV28 to TRBJ1-3, with D possibly matching TRBD1 (6 bases). V was trimmed by 6 bases and J by 2 bases, leaving 20 bases between them. This CDR3 region has 17 residues. Germline CDR1 and CDR2: MDHEN and SYDVKM. The CDR3 spells CASSPLGGAYPGNTIYF. The DNA for the CDR3 is TGTGCCAGCAGCCCCCTCGGGGGGGCCTACCCTGGAAACACCATATATTTT.

This clonotype showed up just a few times. This sequence joins TRBV18 and TRBJ2-1, with TRBD2 as a possible D gene (5 bases). Germline-derived CDR1 and CDR2 are KGHSH and LQKENI. CDR3 length: 15 residues. The germline V and J ends were trimmed by 5 bases and 5 bases, with 16 bases remaining between them. The CDR3 coding sequence is TGTGCCAGCTCAACACGGAGGAATCCTCACAATGAGCAGTTCTTC. Its translation is CASSTRRNPHNEQFF.

This chain uses TRBV20-1 with TRBJ1-1; D is uncertain. Germline CDR1 and CDR2: DFQATT and SNEGSKA (reference sequence). V lost 0 bases, J lost 5 bases, and 4 bases lay in between. The CDR3 is 11 amino acids. CDR3 DNA sequence: TGCAGTGCTAGAGAGGTAACTGAAGCTTTCTTT. Translating gives CSAREVTEAFF.

This clonotype was counted between two and nine times. The germline gene is not matched at one end of the junction; a read error may be the cause. The chain combines TRBV11-2 with TRBJ1-2; 7 nucleotides match TRBD1. This CDR3 comprises 17 residues. Per germline, CDR1 SGHAT and CDR2 FQNNGV. CDR3 residues: CASSLAPPGTANYGYTF. CDR3 nucleotides: TGTGCCAGCAGCTTAGCCCCCCCCGGGACAGCTAACTATGGTTACACCTTC.

The rearrangement links TRBV20-1 to TRBJ1-1, with TRBD1 identical over 7 bases. The CDR3 is 15 residues long. V shed 0 bases and J 1 base; nucleotides not matched to a gene: 5. CDR1 DFQATT and CDR2 SNEGSKA come from the germline V gene (reference sequence). The CDR3 region has the DNA TGCAGTGCTAGAGATTCAGGGGGAGGGAACACTGAAGCTTTCTTT. It translates to CSARDSGGGNTEAFF.

This clonotype has a handful of counts. CDR3 DNA: TGTGCCAGCAGTATCCTCAAACTACAGGGGTTTAATGAAAAACTGTTTTTT. This gives the protein CASSILKLQGFNEKLFF. The genes are TRBV12-3 or TRBV12-4 and TRBJ1-4, with 7 bases aligning to TRBD1. The CDR3 spans 17 residues. The J segment lost 4 bases and the V segment lost 5 bases, leaving 13 bases of the junction unmatched.

The chain recombines TRBV7-9 with TRBJ2-1; 10 bases align to TRBD2. CDR1 is SEHNR and CDR2 is FQNEAQ in the germline V gene (reference sequence). J was trimmed by 2 bases and V by 3 bases; bases with no gene match: 4. The CDR3 has 16 amino acids. CDR3 sequence reads: CASSFRLAGTYNEQFF. CDR3 DNA sequence: TGTGCCAGCAGCTTTCGACTAGCGGGTACCTACAATGAGCAGTTCTTC. The complete variable domain, with remaining parts taken from reference TRBV7-9 and TRBJ2-1, reads DTGVSQNPRHKITKRGQNVTFRCDPISEHNRLYWYRQTLGQGPEFLTYFQNEAQLEKSRLLSDRFSAERPKGSFSTLEIQRTEQGDSAMYLCASSFRLAGTYNEQFFGPGTRLTVL.

Ten or more counts support this clonotype. V usage is TRBV6-6 and J usage is TRBJ2-7, with 8 bases aligning to TRBD1. With 8 bases clipped from V and 0 bases from J, the junction kept 6 bases outside the gene matches. The germline gives CDR1 MNHNY, CDR2 SVGAGI (reference sequence). This CDR3 is 14 amino acids long. For the CDR3, the DNA is TGTGCCAGCTCACCCCAGGGGGCCTCCTACGAGCAGTACTTC. Translated, it gives CASSPQGASYEQYF.

The chain carries TRBV19 and TRBJ2-3; D may be TRBD2 (5 bases). The CDR3 has 14 amino acids. Germline V gene data show CDR1 as LNHDA and CDR2 as SQIVND (reference sequence). The germline V and J ends were trimmed by 4 bases and 6 bases, with 14 bases remaining between them. The CDR3 loop reads CASSRGVGPDTQYF. The CDR3 region has the DNA TGTGCCAGTAGTAGGGGAGTAGGCCCGGATACGCAGTATTTT.

This clonotype was seen a few times. This chain connects TRBV27 to TRBJ2-3; D is undetermined. Germline V lookup: CDR1 MNHEY, CDR2 SMNVEV (reference sequence). The CDR3 is 16 residues long. Deletions cut 2 bases from V and 5 bases from J, with 17 bases between. The CDR3 region has the DNA TGTGCCAGCAGTTTAGATCTGGGGTCCCCGGTAGATACGCAGTATTTT. Protein sequence: CASSLDLGSPVDTQYF.

Turning to this clonotype: This may be a read error, as it is one base from a much larger clone. This chain joins TRBV12-3 or TRBV12-4 and TRBJ1-2, with 7 bases matching TRBD1. The CDR3 sequence is 13 residues long. The CDR3 spells CVSSSGTAYGYTF. DNA of the CDR3: TGTGTCAGCAGTTCCGGGACAGCCTATGGCTACACCTTC.

In DNA form, the CDR3 reads TGTGCCAGCAGCCAAGAGATGACTAGCGGTAAACTAACGGGGACCCAGTACTTC. Its protein product is CASSQEMTSGKLTGTQYF. V usage is TRBV14 and J usage is TRBJ2-5, with 9 nucleotides matching TRBD2. The CDR3 is 18 amino acids. The V and J ends lost 0 bases and 7 bases, in that order; junction bases with no gene match: 15. Germline loops: CDR1 SGHDN, CDR2 FVKESK.